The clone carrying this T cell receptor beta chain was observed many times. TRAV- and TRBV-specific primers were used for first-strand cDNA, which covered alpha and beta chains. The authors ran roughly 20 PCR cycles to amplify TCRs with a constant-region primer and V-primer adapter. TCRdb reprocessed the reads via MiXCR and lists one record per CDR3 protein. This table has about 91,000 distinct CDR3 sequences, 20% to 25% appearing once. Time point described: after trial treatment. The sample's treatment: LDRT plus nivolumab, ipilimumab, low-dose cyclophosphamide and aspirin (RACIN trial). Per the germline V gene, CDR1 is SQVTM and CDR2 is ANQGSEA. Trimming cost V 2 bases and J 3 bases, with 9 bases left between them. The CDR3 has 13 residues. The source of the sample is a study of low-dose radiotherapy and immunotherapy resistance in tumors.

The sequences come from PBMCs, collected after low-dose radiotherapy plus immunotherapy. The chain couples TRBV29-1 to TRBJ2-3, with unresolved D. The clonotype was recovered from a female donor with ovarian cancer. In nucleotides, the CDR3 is TGCAGCGTTGAATCCTCCGGGACAGATACGCAGTATTTT. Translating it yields CSVESSGTDTQYF.